This T cell receptor (beta chain) was observed in a study of radiotherapy plus CTLA-4 blockade in lung cancer. Study details: Objective responses emerged in around 18% of patients, and over 30% attained disease control. Regarding the study as a whole: Among blood TCR repertoires after radiotherapy plus ipilimumab, tumor-derived clones expanded.

CDR3 length: 17 amino acids. Germline V gene data show CDR1 as MNHEY and CDR2 as SMNVEV (reference sequence). J lost 4 bases, V lost 6 bases, and 13 bases had no gene match. Profiled with immunoSEQ multiplex PCR; TCRdb holds only in-frame clones, not every one. The sample has tens of thousands of clones, 84% seen once. Notes on this clone: What it binds is unknown.

Patients in the study, people with chemo-refractory metastatic non-small-cell lung cancer, received focal radiation plus ipilimumab CTLA-4 blockade. The chain uses TRBV27 and TRBJ2-1; 9 bases agree with TRBD2. The sequencing here drew on peripheral blood, taken from a patient treated with radiotherapy plus ipilimumab. This TCR came from a human donor with non-small cell lung cancer whose response to radiotherapy plus ipilimumab could not be evaluated. The CDR3 nucleotides read TGTGCCAGCAGCCATTATCCCCTAGCGGGAACTTACAATGAGCAGTTCTTC. Protein sequence: CASSHYPLAGTYNEQFF.